This T cell receptor beta chain was profiled in a study of blood T cell repertoires in COVID-19. Study information: Nucleic acid was either cDNA or gDNA, and it came from T cells, B-cell-depleted T cells, or PBMCs.

J gave up 3 bases and V 8 bases, and 5 bases lay outside the gene matches. This CDR3 is built from 13 residues. Some clones are missing from TCRdb's copy, which holds only in-frame ones; the method was immunoSEQ multiplex PCR. The data contain tens of thousands of clones, approximately 89% of them singletons. The receptor was isolated from a woman older than 75 with acute or convalescent COVID-19. The chain carries TRBV12-3 or TRBV12-4 and TRBJ2-5; 8 nucleotides match TRBD2. Material: peripheral blood. The CDR3 loop reads CASRERGKETQYF. Here the CDR3 DNA reads TGTGCCAGCCGGGAGCGGGGGAAAGAGACCCAGTACTTC.